Sequencing of this T cell receptor (beta chain) was carried out in a study of blood T cell repertoires in COVID-19. TCRdb keeps only in-frame clones here, not all; method: immunoSEQ multiplex PCR. The sample includes fewer than 450,000 clones, 88% of them seen just once. Residents of about two dozen US areas, aged about 18 to 89 years, made up the participants. The CDR3 consists of 13 residues. The germline V and J ends were trimmed by 3 bases and 9 bases, with 14 bases remaining between them. From germline, CDR1 is MNHEY and CDR2 SMNVEV (reference sequence). This TCR was recovered from a woman aged 18-35 years who had recovered from COVID-19. The genes are TRBV27 and TRBJ1-2; weak D call: TRBD1 (5 bases). Sequences were obtained from PBMCs or T cells enriched from blood (not recorded which). CDR3 coding DNA: TGTGCCAGCAGTTTGTCGGGAGACAGTCGCTACACCTTC. Protein product: CASSLSGDSRYTF.